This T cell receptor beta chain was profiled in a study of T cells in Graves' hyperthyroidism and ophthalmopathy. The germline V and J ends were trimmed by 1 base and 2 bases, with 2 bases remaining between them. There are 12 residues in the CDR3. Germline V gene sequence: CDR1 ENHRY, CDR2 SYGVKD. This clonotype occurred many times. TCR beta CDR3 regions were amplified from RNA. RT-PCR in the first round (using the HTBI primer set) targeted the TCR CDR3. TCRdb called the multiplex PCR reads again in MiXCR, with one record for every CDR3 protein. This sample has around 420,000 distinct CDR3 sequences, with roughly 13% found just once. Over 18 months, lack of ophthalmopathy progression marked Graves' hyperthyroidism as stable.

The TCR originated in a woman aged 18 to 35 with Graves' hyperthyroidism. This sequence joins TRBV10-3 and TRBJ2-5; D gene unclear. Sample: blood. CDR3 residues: CAISELQETQYF. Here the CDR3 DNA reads TGTGCCATCAGTGAGTTACAAGAGACCCAGTACTTC.